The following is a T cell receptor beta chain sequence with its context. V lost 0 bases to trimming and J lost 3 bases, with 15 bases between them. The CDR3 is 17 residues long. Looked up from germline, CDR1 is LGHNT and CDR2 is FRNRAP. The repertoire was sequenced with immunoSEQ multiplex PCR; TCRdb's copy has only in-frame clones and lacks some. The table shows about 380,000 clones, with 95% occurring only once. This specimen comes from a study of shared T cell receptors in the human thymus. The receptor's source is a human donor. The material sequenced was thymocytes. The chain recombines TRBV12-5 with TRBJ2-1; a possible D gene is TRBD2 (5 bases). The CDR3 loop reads CASGLVRYQRYYNEQFF. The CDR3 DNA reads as TGTGCTAGTGGTTTGGTACGCTACCAGCGGTACTACAATGAGCAGTTCTTC.